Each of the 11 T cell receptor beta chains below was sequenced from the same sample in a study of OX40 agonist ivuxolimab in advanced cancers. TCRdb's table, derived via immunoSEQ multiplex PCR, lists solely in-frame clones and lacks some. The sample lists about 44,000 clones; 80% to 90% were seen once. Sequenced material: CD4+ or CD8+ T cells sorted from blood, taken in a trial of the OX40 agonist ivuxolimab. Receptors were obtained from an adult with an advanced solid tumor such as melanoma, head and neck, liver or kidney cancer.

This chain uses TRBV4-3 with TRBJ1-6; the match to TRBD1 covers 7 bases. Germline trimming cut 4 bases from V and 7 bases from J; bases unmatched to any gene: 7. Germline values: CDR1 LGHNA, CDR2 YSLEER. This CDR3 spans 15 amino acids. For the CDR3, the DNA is TGCGCCAGCAGCCCCGGGACAGCACCAAATTCACCCCTCCACTTT. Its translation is CASSPGTAPNSPLHF.

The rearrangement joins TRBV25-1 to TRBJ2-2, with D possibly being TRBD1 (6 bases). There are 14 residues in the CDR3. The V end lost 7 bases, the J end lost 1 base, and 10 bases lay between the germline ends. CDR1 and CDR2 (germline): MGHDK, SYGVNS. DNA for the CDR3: TGTGCCAGCACTCCGGACAGGAACACCGGGGAGCTGTTTTTT. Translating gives CASTPDRNTGELFF.

The DNA for the CDR3 is TGTGCCAGCAGTTACTCGGAAGCTAACTATGGCTACACCTTC. Encoded protein: CASSYSEANYGYTF. This sequence joins TRBV6-5 and TRBJ1-2; no reliable D call. V lost 0 bases and J 0 bases, leaving 5 bases between the germline ends. The CDR3 contains 14 residues. CDR1 is MNHEY, CDR2 SVGAGI, per germline.

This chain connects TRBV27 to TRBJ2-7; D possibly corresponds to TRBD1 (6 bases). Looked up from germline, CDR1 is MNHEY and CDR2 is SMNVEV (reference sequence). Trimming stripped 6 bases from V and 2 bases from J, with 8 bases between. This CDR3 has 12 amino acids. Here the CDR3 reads CASSSGAYEQYF. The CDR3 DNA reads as TGTGCCAGCAGCTCAGGGGCCTACGAGCAGTACTTC.

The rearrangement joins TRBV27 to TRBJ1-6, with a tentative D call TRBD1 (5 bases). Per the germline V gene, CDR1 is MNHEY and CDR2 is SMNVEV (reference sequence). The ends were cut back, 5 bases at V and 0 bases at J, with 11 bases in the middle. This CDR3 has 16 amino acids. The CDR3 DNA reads TGTGCCAGCAGTCCGATCGACAGCTCCTATAATTCACCCCTCCACTTT. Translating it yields CASSPIDSSYNSPLHF.

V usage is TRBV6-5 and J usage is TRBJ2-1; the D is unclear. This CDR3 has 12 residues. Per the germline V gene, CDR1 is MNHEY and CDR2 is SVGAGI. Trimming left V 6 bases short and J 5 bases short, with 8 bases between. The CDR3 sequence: CASSPRDNEQFF. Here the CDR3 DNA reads TGTGCCAGCAGCCCCCGGGACAATGAGCAGTTCTTC.

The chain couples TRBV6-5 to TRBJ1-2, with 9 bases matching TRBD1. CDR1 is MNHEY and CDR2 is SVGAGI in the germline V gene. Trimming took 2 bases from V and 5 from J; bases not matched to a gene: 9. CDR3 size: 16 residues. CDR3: CASSYAGTGTGYGYTF. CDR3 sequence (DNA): TGTGCCAGCAGTTACGCCGGGACAGGGACGGGGTATGGCTACACCTTC.

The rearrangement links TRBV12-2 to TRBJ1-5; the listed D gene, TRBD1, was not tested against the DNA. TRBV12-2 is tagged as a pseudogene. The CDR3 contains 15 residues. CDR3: CASRLAPQGNQPQHF. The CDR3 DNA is TGTGCAAGTCGCTTAGCTCCACAGGGGAATCAGCCCCAGCATTTT.

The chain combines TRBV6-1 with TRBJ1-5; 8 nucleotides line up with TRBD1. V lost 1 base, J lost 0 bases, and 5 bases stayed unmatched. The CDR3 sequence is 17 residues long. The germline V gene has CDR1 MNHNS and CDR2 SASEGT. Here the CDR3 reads CASSEGTGSYSNQPQHF. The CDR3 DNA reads TGTGCCAGCAGTGAAGGGACAGGGAGTTATAGCAATCAGCCCCAGCATTTT.

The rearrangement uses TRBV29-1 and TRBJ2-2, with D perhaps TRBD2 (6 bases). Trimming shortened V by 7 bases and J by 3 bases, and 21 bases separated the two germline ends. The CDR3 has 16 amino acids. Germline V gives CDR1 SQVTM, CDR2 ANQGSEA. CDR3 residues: CSGVPTESGDTGELFF. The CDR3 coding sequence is TGCAGCGGTGTCCCAACCGAATCGGGGGACACCGGGGAGCTGTTTTTT.

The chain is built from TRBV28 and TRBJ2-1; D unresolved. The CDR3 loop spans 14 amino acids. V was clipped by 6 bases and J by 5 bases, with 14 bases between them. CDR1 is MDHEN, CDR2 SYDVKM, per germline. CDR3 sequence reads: CASSEISVNNEQFF. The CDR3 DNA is TGTGCCAGCAGCGAGATTTCAGTAAACAATGAGCAGTTCTTC.